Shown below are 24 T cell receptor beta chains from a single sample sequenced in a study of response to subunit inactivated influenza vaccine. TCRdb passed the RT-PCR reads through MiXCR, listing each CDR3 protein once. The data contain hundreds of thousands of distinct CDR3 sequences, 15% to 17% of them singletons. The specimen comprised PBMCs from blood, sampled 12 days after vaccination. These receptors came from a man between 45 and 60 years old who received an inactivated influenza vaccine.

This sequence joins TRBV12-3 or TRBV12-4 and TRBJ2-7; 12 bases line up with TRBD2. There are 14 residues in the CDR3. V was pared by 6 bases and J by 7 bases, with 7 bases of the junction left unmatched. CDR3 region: CASRTSGGLGEQYF. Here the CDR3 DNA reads TGTGCCAGCAGGACTAGCGGGGGCTTGGGGGAGCAGTACTTC.

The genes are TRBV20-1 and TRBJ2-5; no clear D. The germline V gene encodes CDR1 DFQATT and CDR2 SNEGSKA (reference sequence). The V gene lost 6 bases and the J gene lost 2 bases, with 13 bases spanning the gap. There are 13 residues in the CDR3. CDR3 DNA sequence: TGCAGTGCCCCACCCCCTACGCAAGAGACCCAGTACTTC. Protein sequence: CSAPPPTQETQYF.

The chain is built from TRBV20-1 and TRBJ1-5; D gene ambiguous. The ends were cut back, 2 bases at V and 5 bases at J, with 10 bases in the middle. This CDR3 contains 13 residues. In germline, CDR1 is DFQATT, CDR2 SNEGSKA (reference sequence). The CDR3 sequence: CSARNYDDQPQHF. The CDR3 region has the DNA TGCAGTGCTAGAAACTACGACGATCAGCCCCAGCATTTT.

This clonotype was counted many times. The CDR3 spells CSVLGGRGYNEQFF. CDR3 nucleotide sequence: TGCAGCGTTCTAGGCGGGAGGGGGTACAATGAGCAGTTCTTC. This chain joins TRBV29-1 and TRBJ2-1, with 9 bases identical to TRBD2. V lost 5 bases to trimming and J lost 4 bases; unmatched junction nucleotides: 6. The CDR3 has 14 amino acids. Germline V gene lookup returns CDR1 SQVTM and CDR2 ANQGSEA.

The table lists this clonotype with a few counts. The CDR3: CASSQARVPYNEQFF. Written as DNA, the CDR3 is TGTGCCAGCAGCCAAGCTAGGGTCCCCTACAATGAGCAGTTCTTC. This chain uses TRBV3-1 with TRBJ2-1; D unclear. The germline V gene encodes CDR1 LGHDT and CDR2 YNNKEL (reference sequence). CDR3 size: 15 residues. V lost 1 base to trimming and J lost 2 bases, with 9 bases between them.

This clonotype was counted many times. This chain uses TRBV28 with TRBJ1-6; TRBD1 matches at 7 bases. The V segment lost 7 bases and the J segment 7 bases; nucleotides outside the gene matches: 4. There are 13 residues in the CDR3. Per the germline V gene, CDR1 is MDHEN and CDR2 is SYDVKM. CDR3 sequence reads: CASIRQGNSPLHF. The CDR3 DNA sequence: TGTGCCAGCATACGACAGGGCAATTCACCCCTCCACTTT.

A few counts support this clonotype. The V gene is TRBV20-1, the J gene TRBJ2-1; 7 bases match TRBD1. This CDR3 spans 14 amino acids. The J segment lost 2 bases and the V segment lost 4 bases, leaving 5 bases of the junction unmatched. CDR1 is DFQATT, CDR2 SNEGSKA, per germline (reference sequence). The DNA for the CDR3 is TGCAGTGCTAAGTGGGACAGAACCTACAATGAGCAGTTCTTC. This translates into CSAKWDRTYNEQFF.

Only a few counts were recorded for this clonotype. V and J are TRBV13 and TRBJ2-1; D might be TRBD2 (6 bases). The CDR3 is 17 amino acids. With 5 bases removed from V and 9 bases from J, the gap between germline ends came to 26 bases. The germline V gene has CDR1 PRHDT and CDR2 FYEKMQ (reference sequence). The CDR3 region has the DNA TGTGCCAGCAGCCCCCAAGGCACTAGCTTGGGGGGTAGTGAGCAGTTCTTC. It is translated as CASSPQGTSLGGSEQFF.

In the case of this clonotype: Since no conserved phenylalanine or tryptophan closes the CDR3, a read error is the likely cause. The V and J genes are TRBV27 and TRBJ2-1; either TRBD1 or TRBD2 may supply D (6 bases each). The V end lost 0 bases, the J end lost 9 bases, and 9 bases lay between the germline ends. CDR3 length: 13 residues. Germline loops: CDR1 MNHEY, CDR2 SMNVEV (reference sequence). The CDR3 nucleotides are TGTGCCAGCAGTTTATCGGGGGGCGGTGAGCAGTTCTAC. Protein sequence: CASSLSGGGEQFY.

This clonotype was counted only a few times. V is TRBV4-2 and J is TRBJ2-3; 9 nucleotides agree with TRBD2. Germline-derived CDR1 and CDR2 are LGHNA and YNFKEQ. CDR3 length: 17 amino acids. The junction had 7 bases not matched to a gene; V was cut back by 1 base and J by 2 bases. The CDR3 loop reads CASSQAPRLADTDTQYF. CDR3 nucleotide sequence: TGTGCCAGCAGCCAAGCCCCCAGACTAGCGGACACAGATACGCAGTATTTT.

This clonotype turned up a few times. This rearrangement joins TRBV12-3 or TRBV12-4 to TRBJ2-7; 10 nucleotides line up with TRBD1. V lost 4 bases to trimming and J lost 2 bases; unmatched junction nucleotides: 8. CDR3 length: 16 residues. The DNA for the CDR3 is TGTGCCAGCAGTTCATTAGGACAGGGGGGCACCTACGAGCAGTACTTC. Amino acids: CASSSLGQGGTYEQYF.

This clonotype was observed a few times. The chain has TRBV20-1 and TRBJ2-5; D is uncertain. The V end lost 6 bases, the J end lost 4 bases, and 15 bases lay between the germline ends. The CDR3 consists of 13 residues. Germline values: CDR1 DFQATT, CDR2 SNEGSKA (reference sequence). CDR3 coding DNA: TGCAGTGCAAACCATGCCGCGAGAGAGACCCAGTACTTC. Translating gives CSANHAARETQYF.

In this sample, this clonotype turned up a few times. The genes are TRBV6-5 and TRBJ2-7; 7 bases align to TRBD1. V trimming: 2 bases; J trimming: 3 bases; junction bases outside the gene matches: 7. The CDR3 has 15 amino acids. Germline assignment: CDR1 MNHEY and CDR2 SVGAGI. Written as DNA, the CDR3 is TGTGCCAGCAGTTACGGACAGGCGGTTGTCTACGAGCAGTACTTC. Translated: CASSYGQAVVYEQYF.

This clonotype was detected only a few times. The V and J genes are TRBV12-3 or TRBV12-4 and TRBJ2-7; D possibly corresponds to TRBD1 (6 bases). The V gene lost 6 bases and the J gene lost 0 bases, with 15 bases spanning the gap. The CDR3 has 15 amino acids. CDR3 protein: CASRSDSLNSYEQYF. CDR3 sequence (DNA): TGTGCCAGCAGATCGGACAGTCTCAACTCCTACGAGCAGTACTTC.

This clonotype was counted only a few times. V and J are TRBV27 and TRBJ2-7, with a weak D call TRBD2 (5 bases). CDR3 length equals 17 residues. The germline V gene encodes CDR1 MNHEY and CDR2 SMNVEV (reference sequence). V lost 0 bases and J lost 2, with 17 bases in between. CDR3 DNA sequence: TGTGCCAGCAGTTTATCGTCAGGTACTCTGAGGGCCTACGAGCAGTACTTC. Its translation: CASSLSSGTLRAYEQYF.

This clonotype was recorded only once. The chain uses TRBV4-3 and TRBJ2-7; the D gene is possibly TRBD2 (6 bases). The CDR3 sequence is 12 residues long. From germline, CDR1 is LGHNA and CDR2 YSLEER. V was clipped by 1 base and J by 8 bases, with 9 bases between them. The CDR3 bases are TGCGCCAGCAGCCAAGGGACTACCAAGCAGTACTTC. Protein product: CASSQGTTKQYF.

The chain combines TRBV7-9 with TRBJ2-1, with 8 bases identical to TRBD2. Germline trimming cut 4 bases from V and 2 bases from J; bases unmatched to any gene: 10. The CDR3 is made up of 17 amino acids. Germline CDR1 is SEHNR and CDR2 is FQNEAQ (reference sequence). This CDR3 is CASSSWRREEAYNEQFF. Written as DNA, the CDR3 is TGTGCCAGCAGCTCATGGCGGCGGGAGGAGGCCTACAATGAGCAGTTCTTC.

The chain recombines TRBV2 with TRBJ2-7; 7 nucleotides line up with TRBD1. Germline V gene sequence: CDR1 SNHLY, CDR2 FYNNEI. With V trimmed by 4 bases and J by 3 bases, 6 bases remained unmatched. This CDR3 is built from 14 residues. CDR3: CASSVGAGGYEQYF. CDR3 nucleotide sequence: TGTGCCAGCAGTGTTGGGGCAGGGGGCTACGAGCAGTACTTC.

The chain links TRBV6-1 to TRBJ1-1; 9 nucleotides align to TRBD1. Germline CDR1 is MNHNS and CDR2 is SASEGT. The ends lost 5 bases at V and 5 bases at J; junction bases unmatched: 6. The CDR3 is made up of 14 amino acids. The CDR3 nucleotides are TGTGCCAGCAGTACGAGGGACAGGGAAACTGAAGCTTTCTTT. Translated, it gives CASSTRDRETEAFF.

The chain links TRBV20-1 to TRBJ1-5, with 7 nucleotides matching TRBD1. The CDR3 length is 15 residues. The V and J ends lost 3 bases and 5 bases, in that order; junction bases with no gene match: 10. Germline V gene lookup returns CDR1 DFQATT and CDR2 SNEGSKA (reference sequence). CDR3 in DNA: TGCAGTGCTAGTGAGCAGGGGGGCTCTGATCAGCCCCAGCATTTT. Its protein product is CSASEQGGSDQPQHF.

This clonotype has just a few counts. The CDR3 bases are TGCGCCAGCAGCCAAGATCTGGCCTCCAATTCACCCCTCCACTTT. Amino acids: CASSQDLASNSPLHF. The chain couples TRBV4-1 to TRBJ1-6, with D hard to call. The CDR3 covers 15 residues. V was pared by 0 bases and J by 7 bases, with 10 bases between. Germline V CDR1 and CDR2: MGHRA, YSYEKL.

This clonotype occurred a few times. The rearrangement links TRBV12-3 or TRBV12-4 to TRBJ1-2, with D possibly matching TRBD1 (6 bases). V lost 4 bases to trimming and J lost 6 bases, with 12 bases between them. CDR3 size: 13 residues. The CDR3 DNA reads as TGTGCCAGCAGTTGGACAGTTTTAGATGGCTACACCTTC. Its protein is CASSWTVLDGYTF.

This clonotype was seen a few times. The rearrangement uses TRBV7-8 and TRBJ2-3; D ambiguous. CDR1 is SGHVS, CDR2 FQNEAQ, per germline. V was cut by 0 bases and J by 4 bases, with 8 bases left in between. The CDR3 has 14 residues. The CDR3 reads CASSLAPAPDTQYF. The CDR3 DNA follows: TGTGCCAGCAGCTTAGCACCGGCACCAGATACGCAGTATTTT.

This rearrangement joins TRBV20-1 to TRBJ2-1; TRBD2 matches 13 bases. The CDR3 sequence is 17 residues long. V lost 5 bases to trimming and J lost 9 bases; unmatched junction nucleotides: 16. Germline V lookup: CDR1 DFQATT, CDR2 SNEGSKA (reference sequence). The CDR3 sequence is CSAPRQLLAGGPGEQFF. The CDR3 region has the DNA TGCAGTGCTCCAAGACAGTTACTAGCGGGAGGGCCGGGTGAGCAGTTCTTC.